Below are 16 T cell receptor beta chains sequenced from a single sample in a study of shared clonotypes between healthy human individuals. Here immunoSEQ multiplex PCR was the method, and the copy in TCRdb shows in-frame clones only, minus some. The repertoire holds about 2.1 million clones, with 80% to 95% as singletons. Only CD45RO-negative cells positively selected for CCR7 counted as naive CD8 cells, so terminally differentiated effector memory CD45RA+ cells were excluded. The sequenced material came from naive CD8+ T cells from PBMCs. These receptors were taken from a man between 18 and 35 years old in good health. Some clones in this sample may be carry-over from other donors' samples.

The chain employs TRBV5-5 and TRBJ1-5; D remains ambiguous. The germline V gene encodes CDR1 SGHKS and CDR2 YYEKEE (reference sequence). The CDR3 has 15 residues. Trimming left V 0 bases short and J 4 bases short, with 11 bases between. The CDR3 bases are TGTGCCAGCAGCTTGGAAGGGTTTCGGAATCAGCCCCAGCATTTT. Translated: CASSLEGFRNQPQHF.

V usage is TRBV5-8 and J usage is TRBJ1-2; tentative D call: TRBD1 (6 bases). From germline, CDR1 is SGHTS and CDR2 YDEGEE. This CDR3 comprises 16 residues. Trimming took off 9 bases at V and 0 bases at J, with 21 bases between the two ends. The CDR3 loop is CATVPFSGHTNYGYTF. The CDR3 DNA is TGTGCCACCGTACCATTCTCGGGACACACTAACTATGGCTACACCTTC. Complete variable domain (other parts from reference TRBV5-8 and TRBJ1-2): EAGVTQSPTHLIKTRGQQATLRCSPISGHTSVYWYQQALGLGLQFLLWYDEGEERNRGNFPPRFSGRQFPNYSSELNVNALELEDSALYLCATVPFSGHTNYGYTFGSGTRLTVV.

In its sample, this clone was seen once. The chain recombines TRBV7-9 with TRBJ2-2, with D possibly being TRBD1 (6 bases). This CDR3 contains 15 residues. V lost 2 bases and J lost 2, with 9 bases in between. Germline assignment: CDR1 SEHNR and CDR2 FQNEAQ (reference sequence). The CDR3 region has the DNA TGTGCCAGCAGCTTAAACAGGGTTAACACCGGGGAGCTGTTTTTT. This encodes CASSLNRVNTGELFF.

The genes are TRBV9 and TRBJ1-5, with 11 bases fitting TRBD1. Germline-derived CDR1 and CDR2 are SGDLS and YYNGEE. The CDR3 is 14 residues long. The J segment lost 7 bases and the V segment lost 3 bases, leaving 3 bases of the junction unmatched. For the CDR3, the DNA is TGTGCCAGCAGCGAAGGGGACAGGGGGCAGCCCCAGCATTTT. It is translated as CASSEGDRGQPQHF.

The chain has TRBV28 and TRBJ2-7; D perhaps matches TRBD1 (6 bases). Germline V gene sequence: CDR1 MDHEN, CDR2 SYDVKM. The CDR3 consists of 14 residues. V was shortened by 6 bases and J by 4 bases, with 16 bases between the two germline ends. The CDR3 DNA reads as TGTGCCAGCAGCGAACAGGGTTACGGATACGAGCAGTACTTC. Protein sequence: CASSEQGYGYEQYF.

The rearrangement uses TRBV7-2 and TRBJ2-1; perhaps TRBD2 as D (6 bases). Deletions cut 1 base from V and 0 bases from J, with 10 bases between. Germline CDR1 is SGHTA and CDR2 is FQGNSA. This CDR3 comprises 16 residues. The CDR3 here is CASSLGLGGSYNEQFF. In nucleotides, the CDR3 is TGTGCCAGCAGCTTAGGACTGGGGGGCTCCTACAATGAGCAGTTCTTC. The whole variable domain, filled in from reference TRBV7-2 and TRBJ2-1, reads GAGVSQSPSNKVTEKGKDVELRCDPISGHTALYWYRQSLGQGLEFLIYFQGNSAPDKSGLPSDRFSAERTGGSVSTLTIQRTQQEDSAVYLCASSLGLGGSYNEQFFGPGTRLTVL.

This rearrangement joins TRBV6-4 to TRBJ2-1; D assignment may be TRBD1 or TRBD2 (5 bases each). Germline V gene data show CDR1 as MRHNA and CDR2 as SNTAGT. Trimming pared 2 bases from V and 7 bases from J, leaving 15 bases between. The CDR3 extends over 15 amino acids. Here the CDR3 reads CASSDVGTSGNEQFF. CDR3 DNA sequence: TGTGCCAGCAGTGACGTCGGGACCTCGGGGAATGAGCAGTTCTTC.

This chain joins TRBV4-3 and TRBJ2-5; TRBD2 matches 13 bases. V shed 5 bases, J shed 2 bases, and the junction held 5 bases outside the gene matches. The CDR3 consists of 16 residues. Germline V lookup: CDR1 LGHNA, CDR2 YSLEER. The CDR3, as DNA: TGCGCCAGCAGCTTGACTAGCGGGAGGCCACAAGAGACCCAGTACTTC. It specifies CASSLTSGRPQETQYF.

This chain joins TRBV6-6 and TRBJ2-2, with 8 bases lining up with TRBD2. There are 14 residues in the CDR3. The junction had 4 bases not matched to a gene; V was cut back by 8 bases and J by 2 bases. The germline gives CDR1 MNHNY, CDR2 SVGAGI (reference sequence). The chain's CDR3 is CASCSGVNTGELFF. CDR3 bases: TGTGCCAGCTGTAGCGGGGTTAACACCGGGGAGCTGTTTTTT.

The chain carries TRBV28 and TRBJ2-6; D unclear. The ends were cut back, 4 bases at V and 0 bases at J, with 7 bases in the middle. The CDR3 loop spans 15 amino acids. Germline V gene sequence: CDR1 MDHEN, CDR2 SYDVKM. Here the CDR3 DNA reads TGTGCCAGCAGTTCTGGGTTCTCTGGGGCCAACGTCCTGACTTTC. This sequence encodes CASSSGFSGANVLTF. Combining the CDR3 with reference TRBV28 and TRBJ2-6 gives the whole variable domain DVKVTQSSRYLVKRTGEKVFLECVQDMDHENMFWYRQDPGLGLRLIYFSYDVKMKEKGDIPEGYSVSREKKERFSLILESASTNQTSMYLCASSSGFSGANVLTFGAGSRLTVL.

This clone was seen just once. The CDR3 here is CASSSPGWTTMGLFF. In DNA, the CDR3 is TGTGCCAGTAGTAGCCCGGGTTGGACCACGATGGGGCTGTTTTTT. The chain carries TRBV19 and TRBJ1-4, with D unresolved. CDR3 length equals 15 residues. Germline V gives CDR1 LNHDA, CDR2 SQIVND (reference sequence). Trimming removed 4 bases at V and 14 bases at J, with 23 bases between.

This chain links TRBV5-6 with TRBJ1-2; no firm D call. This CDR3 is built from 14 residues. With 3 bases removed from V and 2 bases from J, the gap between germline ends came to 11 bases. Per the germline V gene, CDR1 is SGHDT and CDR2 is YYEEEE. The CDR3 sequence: CASSSPGTNYGYTF. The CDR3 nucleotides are TGTGCCAGCAGCTCACCGGGAACGAACTATGGCTACACCTTC.

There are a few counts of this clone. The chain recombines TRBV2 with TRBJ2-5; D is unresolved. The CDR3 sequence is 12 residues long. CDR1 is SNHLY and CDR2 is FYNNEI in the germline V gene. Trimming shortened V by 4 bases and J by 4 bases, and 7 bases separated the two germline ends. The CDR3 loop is CASSVGGETQYF. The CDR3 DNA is TGTGCCAGCAGTGTAGGCGGAGAGACCCAGTACTTC.

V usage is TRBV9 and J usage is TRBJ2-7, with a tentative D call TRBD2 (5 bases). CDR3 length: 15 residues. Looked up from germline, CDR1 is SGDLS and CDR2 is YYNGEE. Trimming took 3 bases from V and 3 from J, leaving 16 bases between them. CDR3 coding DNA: TGTGCCAGCAGCGCTCACCTGGACGGGGACTACGAGCAGTACTTC. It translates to CASSAHLDGDYEQYF.

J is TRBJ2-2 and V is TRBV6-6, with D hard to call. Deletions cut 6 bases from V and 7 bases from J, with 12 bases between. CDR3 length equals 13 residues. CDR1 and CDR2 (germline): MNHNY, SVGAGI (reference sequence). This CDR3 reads CASRPSGNGELFF. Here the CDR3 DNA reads TGTGCCAGCAGACCCAGTGGAAACGGGGAGCTGTTTTTT.

CDR3 amino acids: CASKRGLTNYGYTF. The CDR3 DNA reads as TGTGCCAGCAAAAGGGGGCTGACTAACTATGGCTACACCTTC. The chain joins TRBV27 to TRBJ1-2, with 7 positions matching TRBD1. The V gene's germline CDR1 is MNHEY and CDR2 SMNVEV (reference sequence). The length of the CDR3 is 14 residues. Trimming cost V 7 bases and J 0 bases; bases outside gene matches: 5.